This TCR beta chain originates from a study of CD8+ T cells in alopecia areata. Study summary: Each day, treated patients took oral tofacitinib twice, at 5 to 10 mg per dose. Dosing with tofacitinib proceeded for 6 to 18 months, followed by 6 months off drug. Study-level points and caveats: Lesional tissue from the scalp (especially in alopecia totalis/universalis) showed higher clonality than normal scalp.

The V and J ends lost 6 bases and 4 bases respectively, with 10 bases between them. Germline lookup yields CDR1 ENHRY and CDR2 SYGVKD. CDR3 size: 12 residues. cDNA prepared by RNA extraction and subsequent reverse transcription served as the template for sequencing. The method was immunoSEQ multiplex PCR; TCRdb's version includes in-frame clones alone and lacks a portion of them. Altogether around 300,000 clones are present, around 64% being singletons, with the ten largest covering roughly 0.93%. Specified treatment: oral pan-JAK inhibitor, 5-10 mg twice daily. This clone occurred a few times. Antigen unknown.

The chain is built from TRBV10-3 and TRBJ2-7; D is unresolved. Sequencing was performed on CD4+ T cells sorted from blood, taken at week 52, from a patient treated with tofacitinib. The TCR originated in a human donor with alopecia areata. Here the CDR3 reads CAISKGPYEQYF. CDR3 bases: TGTGCCATCAGCAAGGGCCCGTACGAGCAGTACTTC.